Listed here are 32 T cell receptor beta chains from one sample, sequenced in a study of a mutant IDH1 vaccine in newly diagnosed glioma. Produced via immunoSEQ multiplex PCR; TCRdb's table is partial and in-frame only. The sample has some 54,000 clones, around 90% seen once; the top ten hold roughly 2.3%. The time point is: week 11, during vaccination. Each dose delivered 300 ug of mutant IDH1 20-mer peptide subcutaneously with imiquimod. No antigen has been identified for these receptors. Here the sequenced sample was PBMCs, taken from a glioma patient whose treatment included an IDH1 peptide vaccine. The receptors were sampled from a man between 50 and 59 years old with glioma.

The gene calls are TRBV12-1 and TRBJ1-5; TRBD1 is the table's D call and was not checked against the DNA. TRBV12-1 counts as a pseudogene. This CDR3 contains 19 residues. The CDR3 region has the DNA TGTGCCAGCAGTCCACCGGGACAGGGGGCCTATTATAGCAATCAGCCCCAGCATTTT. Amino acids: CASSPPGQGAYYSNQPQHF.

V gene TRBV5-5 combines with J gene TRBJ2-7; D unclear. Trimming pared 1 base from V and 0 bases from J, leaving 11 bases between. The CDR3 length is 15 residues. Germline assignment: CDR1 SGHKS and CDR2 YYEKEE (reference sequence). The CDR3 coding sequence is TGTGCCAGCAGCTTGCGGTCCGACGGCTCCTACGAGCAGTACTTC. It translates to CASSLRSDGSYEQYF.

The V gene is TRBV6-5, the J gene TRBJ2-4; 9 bases map to TRBD1. With V trimmed by 7 bases and J by 7 bases, 2 bases remained unmatched. CDR1 is MNHEY, CDR2 SVGAGI, per germline. The CDR3 has 12 residues. The CDR3 DNA is TGTGCCAGCACTGGACAGGGGAACATTCAGTACTTC. This sequence encodes CASTGQGNIQYF.

The chain employs TRBV6-5 and TRBJ2-5, with D unclear. In germline, CDR1 is MNHEY, CDR2 SVGAGI. V lost 5 bases, J lost 2 bases, and 15 bases lay in between. The CDR3 runs to 15 residues. The CDR3 loop is CASSPSWGKQETQYF. The CDR3 DNA follows: TGTGCCAGCAGTCCAAGTTGGGGAAAGCAAGAGACCCAGTACTTC.

The chain has TRBV11-2 and TRBJ2-5; 12 bases line up with TRBD2. CDR3 length: 16 amino acids. J gave up 5 bases and V 3 bases, and 7 bases lay outside the gene matches. Germline CDR1 is SGHAT and CDR2 is FQNNGV. The CDR3 is CASSFYASGRGETQYF. Written as DNA, the CDR3 is TGTGCCAGCAGCTTTTACGCTAGCGGGAGGGGGGAGACCCAGTACTTC.

The chain recombines TRBV4-1 with TRBJ2-7; TRBD2 aligns across 7 bases. CDR1 MGHRA and CDR2 YSYEKL come from the germline V gene. CDR3 length equals 16 residues. V lost 1 base, J lost 2 bases, and 8 bases stayed unmatched. The CDR3 region is CASSQVRGGGPYEQYF. The CDR3 coding sequence is TGCGCCAGCAGCCAAGTCCGGGGCGGGGGACCCTACGAGCAGTACTTC.

The V call is TRBV5-6, the J call TRBJ2-2; 9 nucleotides match TRBD1. This CDR3 contains 16 residues. Germline-derived CDR1 and CDR2 are SGHDT and YYEEEE. The ends lost 0 bases at V and 8 bases at J; junction bases unmatched: 8. The CDR3 DNA is TGTGCCAGCAGCTTGGCCCCCGGGACAGGGAAAGGGGAGCTGTTTTTT. Translated: CASSLAPGTGKGELFF.

The chain has TRBV28 and TRBJ2-6; no firm D call. The V gene lost 3 bases and the J gene lost 0 bases, with 3 bases spanning the gap. This CDR3 comprises 14 residues. Germline CDR1 MDHEN, CDR2 SYDVKM. CDR3 coding DNA: TGTGCCAGCAGTTTGTACTCTGGGGCCAACGTCCTGACTTTC. Translating it yields CASSLYSGANVLTF. The full variable domain, completed using reference TRBV28 and TRBJ2-6, is DVKVTQSSRYLVKRTGEKVFLECVQDMDHENMFWYRQDPGLGLRLIYFSYDVKMKEKGDIPEGYSVSREKKERFSLILESASTNQTSMYLCASSLYSGANVLTFGAGSRLTVL.

As concerns this clone: One junction end disagrees with the germline gene, perhaps due to a read error. V is TRBV7-7 and J is TRBJ2-1; 11 nucleotides align to TRBD1. Germline V lookup: CDR1 SSHAT, CDR2 FNYEAQ (reference sequence). CDR3 length equals 14 residues. The CDR3 DNA follows: TGTGCTAGCAGTCCGGGACAGGGGGGTTTTGAGCAGTTCTTC. Translation: CASSPGQGGFEQFF.

This clone is a singleton in its sample. The chain uses TRBV7-9 and TRBJ1-1; D might be TRBD1 (6 bases). The CDR3 runs to 17 residues. Germline lookup yields CDR1 SEHNR and CDR2 FQNEAQ (reference sequence). V gave up 1 base and J gave up 0 bases, with 15 bases separating them. The CDR3 region is CASSLEGGGRVNTEAFF. In DNA form, the CDR3 reads TGTGCCAGCAGCTTAGAGGGGGGGGGCAGGGTGAACACTGAAGCTTTCTTT.

The V and J genes are TRBV28 and TRBJ1-6; 7 bases align to TRBD1. The germline V gene encodes CDR1 MDHEN and CDR2 SYDVKM. The ends lost 6 bases at V and 7 bases at J; junction bases unmatched: 6. The CDR3 sequence is 14 residues long. The CDR3 reads CASSPGQTNSPLHF. In DNA, the CDR3 is TGTGCCAGCAGCCCGGGACAGACGAATTCACCCCTCCACTTT.

The chain employs TRBV7-8 and TRBJ2-2; D ambiguous. Trimming removed 5 bases at V and 6 bases at J, with 10 bases between. The CDR3 loop spans 13 amino acids. Germline V lookup: CDR1 SGHVS, CDR2 FQNEAQ. CDR3 residues: CASSPSSSGELFF. In nucleotides, the CDR3 is TGTGCCAGCAGCCCAAGTTCCTCCGGGGAGCTGTTTTTT.

This chain connects TRBV6-1 to TRBJ1-5; 7 positions agree with TRBD1. The V segment lost 8 bases and the J segment 5 bases; nucleotides outside the gene matches: 3. Germline V gene lookup returns CDR1 MNHNS and CDR2 SASEGT. This CDR3 spans 12 amino acids. The CDR3 here is CASRTGYQPQHF. CDR3 DNA sequence: TGTGCCAGCCGGACAGGCTATCAGCCCCAGCATTTT.

The chain carries TRBV18 and TRBJ1-6, with a tentative D call TRBD1 (6 bases). This CDR3 comprises 17 residues. Looked up from germline, CDR1 is KGHSH and CDR2 is LQKENI. Trimming removed 3 bases at V and 0 bases at J, with 12 bases between. The CDR3 loop is CASSPRQADSYNSPLHF. The CDR3, as DNA: TGTGCCAGCTCACCTAGACAGGCCGACTCCTATAATTCACCCCTCCACTTT.

This clone was seen once. This chain links TRBV6-1 with TRBJ2-1; D is perhaps TRBD1 (6 bases). The CDR3 is made up of 15 amino acids. Trimming took off 7 bases at V and 7 bases at J, with 20 bases between the two ends. CDR1 and CDR2 from the germline V gene are MNHNS and SASEGT. CDR3 in DNA: TGTGCCAGCAACGATGGTGGGACACCTGGGAATGAGCAGTTCTTC. Amino acids: CASNDGGTPGNEQFF.

The table lists this clone with a few counts. The chain employs TRBV5-4 and TRBJ1-1; 8 bases match TRBD1. Germline CDR1 SGHNT, CDR2 YYREEE (reference sequence). This CDR3 contains 15 residues. Trimming at V came to 2 bases and at J to 6 bases, leaving 9 bases not matched to a gene. CDR3 coding DNA: TGTGCCAGCAGCTTCCAGACAGGGGAGAGCTCTGAAGCTTTCTTT. It codes for CASSFQTGESSEAFF.

The chain employs TRBV7-6 and TRBJ2-7, with D perhaps TRBD2 (6 bases). The CDR3 is 16 amino acids. V was pared by 5 bases and J by 5 bases, with 22 bases between. The germline CDR1 and CDR2 sequences are SGHVS and FNYEAQ. The CDR3 spells CASSTRKGREIHEQYF. CDR3 nucleotide sequence: TGTGCCAGCAGCACTAGAAAGGGACGGGAGATCCACGAGCAGTACTTC.

The J gene is TRBJ2-7, the V gene TRBV29-1; 10 bases line up with TRBD1. Unmatched junction bases numbered 12, after V lost 8 bases and J lost 5 bases. The germline CDR1 and CDR2 sequences are SQVTM and ANQGSEA. The CDR3 runs to 14 residues. This CDR3 reads CSIRQGASGNEQYF. The CDR3 bases are TGCAGCATCCGACAGGGGGCGTCGGGAAACGAGCAGTACTTC.

This clone was seen just once. V and J are TRBV6-5 and TRBJ2-2, with 7 positions matching TRBD1. CDR3 size: 15 residues. Germline-derived CDR1 and CDR2 are MNHEY and SVGAGI. V lost 2 bases and J lost 4; bases outside the gene matches: 4. The CDR3 protein is CASSYMGQSTGELFF. CDR3 bases: TGTGCCAGCAGTTACATGGGACAGAGCACCGGGGAGCTGTTTTTT.

The chain combines TRBV29-1 with TRBJ2-1, with TRBD2 matching over 9 bases. The CDR3 extends over 17 amino acids. J gave up 7 bases and V 1 base, and 14 bases lay outside the gene matches. Germline CDR1 is SQVTM and CDR2 is ANQGSEA. The CDR3 reads CSVEGLAGIKAGNEQFF. In nucleotides, the CDR3 is TGCAGCGTTGAAGGGCTAGCGGGGATTAAAGCGGGGAATGAGCAGTTCTTC.

The gene calls are TRBV5-3 and TRBJ2-3; a possible D gene is TRBD1 (6 bases). TRBV5-3 is an ORF, with its function uncertain. This CDR3 is built from 15 residues. Trimming left V 6 bases short and J 4 bases short, with 18 bases between. DNA of the CDR3: TGTGCCAGAATAACCGGGACACCCACCCCAGATACGCAGTATTTT. Its translation is CARITGTPTPDTQYF.

This clone was recorded only once. The V gene is TRBV30, the J gene TRBJ2-1; no clear D. Germline V gives CDR1 GTSNPN, CDR2 SVGIG (reference sequence). The CDR3 spans 15 residues. With 7 bases removed from V and 7 bases from J, the gap between germline ends came to 23 bases. The CDR3 coding sequence is TGTGCCTCCCCGATCCGCGACCAGGACCCAAATGAGCAGTTCTTC. This gives the protein CASPIRDQDPNEQFF. The full variable domain, in which reference TRBV30 and TRBJ2-1 provide the parts outside the CDR3, is SQTIHQWPATLVQPVGSPLSLECTVEGTSNPNLYWYRQAAGRGLQLLFYSVGIGQISSEVPQNLSASRPQDRQFILSSKKLLLSDSGFYLCASPIRDQDPNEQFFGPGTRLTVL.

V is TRBV14 and J is TRBJ2-1, with D hard to call. CDR3 length: 12 amino acids. The ends were cut back, 3 bases at V and 9 bases at J, with 9 bases in the middle. Looked up from germline, CDR1 is SGHDN and CDR2 is FVKESK. CDR3 region: CASSQIVGEQFF. DNA of the CDR3: TGTGCCAGCAGCCAGATAGTGGGTGAGCAGTTCTTC.

CDR3: CASSLPGSNEKLFF. The CDR3 DNA reads as TGTGCCAGCAGCTTACCAGGGTCTAATGAAAAACTGTTTTTT. The chain couples TRBV7-9 to TRBJ1-4, with a possible D match to TRBD1 (5 bases). This CDR3 spans 14 amino acids. Between the trimmed V and J ends, which lost 2 bases and 3 bases, there was a span of 7 bases. Germline V lookup: CDR1 SEHNR, CDR2 FQNEAQ (reference sequence).

The V call is TRBV4-1, the J call TRBJ2-3; D gene uncertain. Germline V gene lookup returns CDR1 MGHRA and CDR2 YSYEKL. V lost 0 bases to trimming and J lost 0 bases, with 4 bases between them. The CDR3 covers 14 residues. The CDR3 nucleotides read TGCGCCAGCAGCCAAGACGGCAGCACAGATACGCAGTATTTT. Translating gives CASSQDGSTDTQYF.

This chain connects TRBV5-4 to TRBJ1-1, with D perhaps TRBD1 (5 bases). From germline, CDR1 is SGHNT and CDR2 YYREEE (reference sequence). The CDR3 has 17 amino acids. V was cut by 0 bases and J by 2 bases, with 17 bases left in between. CDR3 sequence reads: CASSLVVSAGPNTEAFF. CDR3 DNA sequence: TGTGCCAGCAGCTTGGTAGTTTCGGCGGGGCCTAACACTGAAGCTTTCTTT.

The chain employs TRBV2 and TRBJ2-1; D is perhaps TRBD1 or TRBD2 (5 bases each). V lost 4 bases and J lost 1, with 11 bases in between. The germline gives CDR1 SNHLY, CDR2 FYNNEI. The CDR3 has 15 residues. DNA for the CDR3: TGTGCCAGCAGTGTTGGGGGAGTGTCCTACAATGAGCAGTTCTTC. It specifies CASSVGGVSYNEQFF.

The gene calls are TRBV19 and TRBJ2-2; maybe TRBD1 (5 bases). The CDR3 contains 15 residues. CDR1 and CDR2 (germline): LNHDA, SQIVND (reference sequence). Trimming removed 4 bases from V and 3 bases from J, with 12 bases in between. The CDR3 protein is CASSKGQGYTGELFF. Here the CDR3 DNA reads TGTGCCAGTAGTAAAGGGCAGGGCTACACCGGGGAGCTGTTTTTT.

This chain uses TRBV5-1 with TRBJ2-7; TRBD2 might be the D (6 bases). The length of the CDR3 is 15 residues. V shed 2 bases and J shed 1 base, with 13 bases lying between them. Germline V lookup: CDR1 SGHRS, CDR2 YFSETQ. CDR3: CASSFGSGHSYEQYF. The CDR3 nucleotides are TGCGCCAGCAGCTTCGGGAGCGGGCATTCCTACGAGCAGTACTTC.

The CDR3 nucleotides read TGTGCCAGCAGTTTCCCAGGAAGGATCGAGACCCAGTACTTC. Its protein is CASSFPGRIETQYF. V and J are TRBV27 and TRBJ2-5; D unresolved. Trimming cost V 3 bases and J 5 bases, with 13 bases left between them. The CDR3 is 14 amino acids. Germline V gives CDR1 MNHEY, CDR2 SMNVEV (reference sequence).

The chain uses TRBV5-1 and TRBJ1-4; 7 bases map to TRBD1. The junction had 5 bases not matched to a gene; V was cut back by 3 bases and J by 3 bases. CDR3 length equals 15 residues. Germline lookup yields CDR1 SGHRS and CDR2 YFSETQ. DNA of the CDR3: TGCGCCAGCAGCTCTCAGGGGGGTTCTAATGAAAAACTGTTTTTT. Encoded protein: CASSSQGGSNEKLFF.

V and J are TRBV7-2 and TRBJ2-1; TRBD2 matches 10 bases. The CDR3 extends over 15 amino acids. V shed 5 bases, J shed 4 bases, and the junction held 5 bases outside the gene matches. Looked up from germline, CDR1 is SGHTA and CDR2 is FQGNSA. In DNA, the CDR3 is TGTGCCAGCAGCCCTAGACTAGCGGGTTACAATGAGCAGTTCTTC. This gives the protein CASSPRLAGYNEQFF.